These T cell receptor beta chains were read from a single sample in a study of quantifying T cell responses using KT2 cells. MiXCR, run by TCRdb on the UMI-ligation and nested PCR reads, gives a single entry per CDR3 protein. The sample lists 25,000 to 35,000 distinct CDR3 sequences; around 10% were seen once. The material sequenced was PBMCs spiked with cells of the T cell clone KT2. The source of these receptors is a human donor. The CDR3 runs from the conserved cysteine through the conserved F or W. D genes are given only for firm matches. The listing skips clone size in some rows; elsewhere it reads once, few, many or a size class.

CDR3 protein: CASRSTDLETQYF
CDR3 DNA: TGTGCCAGCAGGTCAACGGATTTAGAGACCCAGTACTTC
V gene: TRBV28
J gene: TRBJ2-5
D gene: .
clone size: .

CDR3 protein: CAWEPGQGIYEQYF
CDR3 DNA: TGTGCCTGGGAACCGGGACAGGGTATCTACGAGCAGTACTTC
V gene: TRBV30
J gene: TRBJ2-7
D gene: TRBD1
clone size: few

CDR3 protein: CASSEGRDQPQHF
CDR3 DNA: TGTGCCAGCAGTGAAGGGCGAGACCAGCCCCAGCATTTT
V gene: TRBV2
J gene: TRBJ1-5
D gene: .
clone size: few

CDR3 protein: CASSLRTGNQPQHF
CDR3 DNA: TGTGCCAGCAGCTTGCGGACAGGGAATCAGCCCCAGCATTTT
V gene: TRBV7-2
J gene: TRBJ1-5
D gene: TRBD1
clone size: .

CDR3 protein: CASSQGLYSNQPQHF
CDR3 DNA: TGTGCCAGCAGCCAGGGGCTATATAGCAATCAGCCCCAGCATTTT
V gene: TRBV7-8
J gene: TRBJ1-5
D gene: .
clone size: few

CDR3 protein: CASSLVLQGTEAFF
CDR3 DNA: TGTGCCAGCAGTTTAGTTTTACAGGGCACTGAAGCTTTCTTT
V gene: TRBV12-3/TRBV12-4
J gene: TRBJ1-1
D gene: .
clone size: many

CDR3 protein: CASSPGTGVYEQYF
CDR3 DNA: TGTGCCAGCAGTCCCGGGACAGGGGTTTACGAGCAGTACTTC
V gene: TRBV27
J gene: TRBJ2-7
D gene: TRBD1
clone size: .

CDR3 protein: CASSLVGQRYEQYF
CDR3 DNA: TGTGCCAGCAGCTTAGTCGGGCAACGCTACGAGCAGTACTTC
V gene: TRBV13
J gene: TRBJ2-7
D gene: .
clone size: .

CDR3 protein: CASGTAGETDTQYF
CDR3 DNA: TGTGCTTCGGGGACGGCAGGGGAGACGGATACGCAGTATTTT
V gene: TRBV10-3
J gene: TRBJ2-3
D gene: .
clone size: few

CDR3 protein: CASSTGTDTQYF
CDR3 DNA: TGTGCCAGCAGCACGGGTACAGATACGCAGTATTTT
V gene: TRBV11-3
J gene: TRBJ2-3
D gene: .
clone size: .

CDR3 protein: CASSLAGIYNEQFF
CDR3 DNA: TGTGCCAGCAGCTTAGCCGGGATTTACAATGAGCAGTTCTTC
V gene: TRBV11-2
J gene: TRBJ2-1
D gene: .
clone size: .

CDR3 protein: CASSQGTNSPLHF
CDR3 DNA: TGTGCCAGCAGCCAAGGAACAAATTCACCCCTCCACTTT
V gene: TRBV3-1
J gene: TRBJ1-6
D gene: .
clone size: many

CDR3 protein: CASSPDPLGRRQETQYF
CDR3 DNA: TGTGCCAGCAGTCCGGACCCACTTGGGAGGCGACAAGAGACCCAGTACTTC
V gene: TRBV5-6
J gene: TRBJ2-5
D gene: .
clone size: .

CDR3 protein: CASSQDRVRGPSRVSQPQHF
CDR3 DNA: TGTGCCAGCAGCCAAGATCGAGTCAGGGGGCCCTCCCGGGTCAGTCAGCCCCAGCATTTT
V gene: TRBV14
J gene: TRBJ1-5
D gene: TRBD1
clone size: few

CDR3 protein: CASSLPLRLAVYNEQFF
CDR3 DNA: TGTGCCAGCAGCTTACCCCTCCGACTAGCGGTCTACAATGAGCAGTTCTTC
V gene: TRBV7-9
J gene: TRBJ2-1
D gene: TRBD2
clone size: few

CDR3 protein: CASSLGAKNIQYF
CDR3 DNA: TGTGCCAGCAGCCTAGGGGCCAAAAACATTCAGTACTTC
V gene: TRBV14
J gene: TRBJ2-4
D gene: .
clone size: many

CDR3 protein: CATSDAARDGTDTQYF
CDR3 DNA: TGTGCCACCAGTGACGCCGCCAGGGACGGAACAGATACGCAGTATTTT
V gene: TRBV24-1
J gene: TRBJ2-3
D gene: .
clone size: .

CDR3 protein: CASSLGSRGLAGDTQYF
CDR3 DNA: TGTGCCAGCAGCTTAGGGAGCCGGGGACTAGCGGGAGATACGCAGTATTTT
V gene: TRBV7-9
J gene: TRBJ2-3
D gene: TRBD2
clone size: few

CDR3 protein: CASSDSDTDTQYF
CDR3 DNA: TGTGCCAGCAGTGACTCGGACACAGATACGCAGTATTTT
V gene: TRBV6-4
J gene: TRBJ2-3
D gene: .
clone size: many

CDR3 protein: CASSSSSGGITDTQYF
CDR3 DNA: TGTGCCAGCAGCTCCTCTAGCGGGGGCATCACAGATACGCAGTATTTT
V gene: TRBV7-2
J gene: TRBJ2-3
D gene: TRBD2
clone size: many

CDR3 protein: CASNLGVATEAFF
CDR3 DNA: TGTGCCAGCAATCTAGGGGTCGCCACTGAAGCTTTCTTT
V gene: TRBV6-2/TRBV6-3
J gene: TRBJ1-1
D gene: .
clone size: many

CDR3 protein: CSARTDPSNEQFF
CDR3 DNA: TGCAGTGCTAGAACTGATCCTAGCAATGAGCAGTTCTTC
V gene: TRBV20-1
J gene: TRBJ2-1
D gene: .
clone size: many

CDR3 protein: CASSTSRGGGEKLFF
CDR3 DNA: TGTGCCAGCTCCACCTCAAGGGGAGGAGGTGAAAAACTGTTTTTT
V gene: TRBV18
J gene: TRBJ1-4
D gene: .
clone size: many

CDR3 protein: CASSPSLVTSRNEQFF
CDR3 DNA: TGTGCCAGCTCACCGAGCTTGGTGACTAGCCGAAATGAGCAGTTCTTC
V gene: TRBV18
J gene: TRBJ2-1
D gene: TRBD2
clone size: .

CDR3 protein: CASSSYRGDIYNEQFF
CDR3 DNA: TGTGCCAGCAGCTCATACCGGGGGGACATATACAATGAGCAGTTCTTC
V gene: TRBV11-2
J gene: TRBJ2-1
D gene: .
clone size: .

CDR3 protein: CASSFAGGNQETQYF
CDR3 DNA: TGTGCCAGCAGCTTTGCGGGAGGGAACCAAGAGACCCAGTACTTC
V gene: TRBV11-2
J gene: TRBJ2-5
D gene: TRBD2
clone size: .

CDR3 protein: CASSQTAGINTGELFF
CDR3 DNA: TGTGCCAGCAGCCAAACGGCGGGGATCAACACCGGGGAGCTGTTTTTT
V gene: TRBV14
J gene: TRBJ2-2
D gene: .
clone size: .

CDR3 protein: CATGLAGNSYEQYF
CDR3 DNA: TGTGCCACCGGACTAGCGGGCAACTCCTACGAGCAGTACTTC
V gene: TRBV10-3
J gene: TRBJ2-7
D gene: TRBD2
clone size: .

CDR3 protein: CASSYLAGDFYSYNEQFF
CDR3 DNA: TGTGCCAGCAGCTACCTAGCGGGAGATTTTTACTCCTACAATGAGCAGTTCTTC
V gene: TRBV11-2
J gene: TRBJ2-1
D gene: TRBD2
clone size: few